This TCR beta chain appears in the sequencing data of a study of blood T cell repertoires in COVID-19. At the level of the study: From the United States, Italy and Spain came samples of acute and convalescent COVID-19. Sources were T cells, B-cell-depleted T cells, or PBMCs; the material itself was cDNA or gDNA.

Germline CDR1 and CDR2: MNHEY and SVGAGI. The CDR3 spans 13 residues. J was trimmed by 8 bases and V by 7 bases; bases with no gene match: 6. Participant-reported clinical history was the basis for cohort assignment. Per the original data handling: Researchers report that nucleated cell counts were estimated from reference gene primer amplification. Some clones are missing from TCRdb's copy, which holds only in-frame ones; the method was immunoSEQ multiplex PCR. V, J and clone size are taken as reported in that table, and D and trimming were inferred from the DNA itself. The data show roughly 140,000 clones, 85% to 90% seen once.

The chain carries TRBV6-5 and TRBJ1-4; 8 nucleotides match TRBD1. The specimen sequenced was PBMCs or T cells enriched from blood (not recorded which). This receptor was obtained from a woman in her 30s with acute COVID-19. CDR3 region: CASTRGRGEKLFF. The CDR3 region has the DNA TGTGCCAGCACCAGGGGGCGAGGGGAAAAACTGTTTTTT.